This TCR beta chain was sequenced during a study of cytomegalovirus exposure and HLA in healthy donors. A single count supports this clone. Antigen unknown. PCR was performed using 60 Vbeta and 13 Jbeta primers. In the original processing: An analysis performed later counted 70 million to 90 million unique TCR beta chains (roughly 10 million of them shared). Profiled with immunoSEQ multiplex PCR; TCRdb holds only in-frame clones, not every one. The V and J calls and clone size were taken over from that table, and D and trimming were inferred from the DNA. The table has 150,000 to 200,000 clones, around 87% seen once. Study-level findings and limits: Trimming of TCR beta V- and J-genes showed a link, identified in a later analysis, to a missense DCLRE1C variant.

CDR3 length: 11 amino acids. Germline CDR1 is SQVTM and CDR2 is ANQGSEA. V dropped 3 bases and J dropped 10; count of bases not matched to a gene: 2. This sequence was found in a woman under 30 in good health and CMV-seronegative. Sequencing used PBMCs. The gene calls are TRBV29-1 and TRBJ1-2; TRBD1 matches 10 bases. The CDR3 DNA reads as TGCAGCGTTGAGGGACAGGGGTACTACACCTTC. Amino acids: CSVEGQGYYTF.